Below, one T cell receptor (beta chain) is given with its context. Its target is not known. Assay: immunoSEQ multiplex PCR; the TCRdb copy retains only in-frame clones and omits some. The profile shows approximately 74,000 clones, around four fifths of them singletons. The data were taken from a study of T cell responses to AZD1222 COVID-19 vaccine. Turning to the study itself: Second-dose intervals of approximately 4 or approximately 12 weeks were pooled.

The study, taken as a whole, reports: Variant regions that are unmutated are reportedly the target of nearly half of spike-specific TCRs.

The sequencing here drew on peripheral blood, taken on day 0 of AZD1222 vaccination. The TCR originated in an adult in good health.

CDR3 residues: CASSPGTHGSYTF. CDR3 nucleotides: TGTGCCAGCAGTCCCGGGACCCATGGGAGTTACACCTTC. The V gene is TRBV6-2 or TRBV6-3, the J gene TRBJ1-2; tentatively, D is TRBD1 (5 bases). The CDR3 runs to 13 residues. Germline V gene data show CDR1 as MNHEY and CDR2 as SVGEGT. Trimming took off 5 bases at V and 11 bases at J, with 18 bases between the two ends.